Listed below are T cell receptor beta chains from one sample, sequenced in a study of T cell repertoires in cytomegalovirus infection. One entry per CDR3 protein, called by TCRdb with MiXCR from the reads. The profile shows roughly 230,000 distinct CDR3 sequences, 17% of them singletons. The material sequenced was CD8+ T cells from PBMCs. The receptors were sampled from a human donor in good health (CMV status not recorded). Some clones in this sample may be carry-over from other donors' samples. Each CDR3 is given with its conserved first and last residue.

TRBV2 CASLSTVFGYTF
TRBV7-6 CASSLRRPMNTEAFF
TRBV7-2 CASSPQTETQYF
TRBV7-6 CASSSPGVGDTQYF
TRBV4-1 CASSQALMGIYGYTF
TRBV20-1 CSARDTLAGFYNEQFF
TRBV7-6 CASSLDPVYNEQFF
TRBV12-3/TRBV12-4 CASSFADLNEQFF
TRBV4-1 CASTRVGGGTEAFF
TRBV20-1 CSASPLEAGQPQHF
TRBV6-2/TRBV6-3 CASSFRRTGELFF
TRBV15 CATSRDPPLGQGGYEQYF
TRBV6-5 CASSYSGDEQYF
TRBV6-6 CASSYSPGKATNEKLFF
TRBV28 CASTFSPMNTEAFF
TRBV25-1 CASSDGSYNEQFF
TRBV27 CASSLEGFHEQFF
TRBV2 CASSEALATDTQYF
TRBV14 CASSQVGSLAVEQFF
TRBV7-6 CASSLSSATNEKLFF
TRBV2 CATSGRFNEQFF
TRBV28 CASSLDGQETQYF